The clone carrying this TCR beta chain was recorded a few times. The antigen remains undetermined. V was pared by 1 base and J by 6 bases, with 11 bases of the junction left unmatched. CDR3 length equals 16 residues. Germline assignment: CDR1 SGHNT and CDR2 YENEEA. The entry originates in a study of T-cell memory formation after mild COVID-19. About the study: For the most part, TCR clusters were specific to one donor. Findings of the study overall: There was no confirmation that second-wave clones peaking on day 37 were SARS-CoV-2 specific. Memory cells collected pre-infection included some clones that later responded, suggesting cross-reactive memory joined.

Constant-segment primers were used for 5'RACE, and the resulting TCR alpha and TCR beta cDNA libraries carried sample barcodes and UMIs. Each CDR3 protein is one row after TCRdb ran MiXCR on the 5' RACE reads. The sample has about 560,000 distinct CDR3 sequences; approximately 15% are singletons. The clonotype originates from an adult woman who had mild COVID-19 (a few samples of this study predate the infection). Cell type and time point are not known. The chain is built from TRBV11-3 and TRBJ2-7; 8 bases are a match to TRBD2. Material for sequencing was PBMCs or a T cell subset sorted from them (not recorded which). CDR3 DNA: TGTGCCAGCAGCTTAGCCCCCAGCGGGAGCGGCGGCGAGCAGTACTTC. This encodes CASSLAPSGSGGEQYF.